This T cell receptor (beta chain) was observed in a study of Graves' ophthalmopathy and Graves' hyperthyroidism. Study-wide points: Blood also contained most of the expanded thyroid clonotypes above 0.001 frequency.

This CDR3 is built from 14 residues. Germline lookup yields CDR1 ENHRY and CDR2 SYGVKD. V was clipped by 10 bases and J by 0 bases, with 15 bases between them. On this clonotype itself: The target antigen is unknown.

Transcripts of RNA were the source for amplifying TCR beta CDR3 regions. Investigators did first-round RT-PCR with HTBI primers, then second-round multiplex PCR. One entry per CDR3 protein results from TCRdb running MiXCR on the multiplex PCR reads. The sample includes 600,000 to 950,000 distinct CDR3 sequences, roughly 41% of them seen just once. The material sequenced was peripheral blood. This receptor was obtained from an adult man with Graves' ophthalmopathy. This chain connects TRBV10-3 to TRBJ2-5; possibly TRBD1 for D (6 bases). CDR3 sequence reads: CASRRGGYQETQYF. Written as DNA, the CDR3 is TGTGCCAGCAGGAGAGGGGGATACCAAGAGACCCAGTACTTC.